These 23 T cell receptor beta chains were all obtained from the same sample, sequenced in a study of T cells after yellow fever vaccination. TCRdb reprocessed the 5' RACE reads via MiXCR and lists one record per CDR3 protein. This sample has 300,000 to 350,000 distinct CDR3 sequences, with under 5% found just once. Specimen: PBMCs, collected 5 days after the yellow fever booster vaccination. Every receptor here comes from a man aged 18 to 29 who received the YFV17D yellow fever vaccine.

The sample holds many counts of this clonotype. CDR3 region: CASSFPGTGANLYEQYV. The CDR3 nucleotides read TGTGCCAGCAGTTTTCCGGGGACTGGGGCAAACCTCTACGAGCAGTACGTC. The V call is TRBV6-2 or TRBV6-3, the J call TRBJ2-7; weak D call: TRBD2 (6 bases). CDR1 is MNHEY and CDR2 is SVGEGT in the germline V gene. Deletions cut 4 bases from V and 3 bases from J, with 22 bases between. There are 17 residues in the CDR3.

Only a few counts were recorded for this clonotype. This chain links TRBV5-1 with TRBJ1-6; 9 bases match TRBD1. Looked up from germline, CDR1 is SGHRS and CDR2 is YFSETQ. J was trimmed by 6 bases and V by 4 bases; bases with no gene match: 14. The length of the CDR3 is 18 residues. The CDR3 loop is CASSPGQGLNRVNSPLHF. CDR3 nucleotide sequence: TGCGCCAGCAGCCCTGGACAGGGGTTGAATCGGGTTAATTCACCCCTCCACTTT.

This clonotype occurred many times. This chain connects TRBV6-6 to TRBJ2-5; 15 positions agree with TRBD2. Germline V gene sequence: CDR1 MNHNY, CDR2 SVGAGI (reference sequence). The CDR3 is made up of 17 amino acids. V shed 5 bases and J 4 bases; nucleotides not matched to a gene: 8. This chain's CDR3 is CASSQWTSGGAGETQYF. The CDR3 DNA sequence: TGTGCCAGCAGTCAGTGGACTAGCGGGGGGGCTGGAGAGACCCAGTACTTC.

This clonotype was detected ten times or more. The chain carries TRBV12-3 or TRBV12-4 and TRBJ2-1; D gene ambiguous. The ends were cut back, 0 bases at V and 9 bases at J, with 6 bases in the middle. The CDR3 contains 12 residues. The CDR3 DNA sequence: TGTGCCAGCAGTTTAGCGGTGGTTGAGCAGTTCTTC. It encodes CASSLAVVEQFF.

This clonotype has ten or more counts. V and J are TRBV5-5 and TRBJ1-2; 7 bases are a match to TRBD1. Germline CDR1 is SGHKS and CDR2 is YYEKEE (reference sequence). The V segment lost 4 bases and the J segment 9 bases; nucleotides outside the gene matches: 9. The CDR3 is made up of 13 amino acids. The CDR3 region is CASSHATGESYTF. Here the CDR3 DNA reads TGTGCCAGCAGCCACGCAACAGGGGAAAGCTACACCTTC.

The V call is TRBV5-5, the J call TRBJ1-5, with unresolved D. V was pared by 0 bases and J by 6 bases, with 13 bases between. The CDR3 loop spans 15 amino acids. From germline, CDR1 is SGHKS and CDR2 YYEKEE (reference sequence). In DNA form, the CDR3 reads TGTGCCAGCAGCTTGGAGGAGGGCTTCCCTCAGCCCCAGCATTTT. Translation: CASSLEEGFPQPQHF.

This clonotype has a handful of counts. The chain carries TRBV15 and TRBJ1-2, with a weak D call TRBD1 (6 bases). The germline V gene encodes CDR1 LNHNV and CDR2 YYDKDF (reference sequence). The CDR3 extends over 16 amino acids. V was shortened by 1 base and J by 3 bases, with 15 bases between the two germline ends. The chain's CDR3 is CATSRVGPGAHYGYTF. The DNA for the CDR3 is TGTGCCACCAGCAGAGTCGGCCCGGGGGCCCACTATGGCTACACCTTC.

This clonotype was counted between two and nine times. The CDR3 DNA is TGTGCCAGCAGCCAACCTCGAGGGGGGGCCTACCAAGAGACCCAGTACTTC. This gives the protein CASSQPRGGAYQETQYF. The rearrangement joins TRBV3-1 to TRBJ2-5, with D perhaps matching TRBD2 (7 bases). V shed 2 bases and J shed 0 bases, with 16 bases lying between them. Germline V gene lookup returns CDR1 LGHDT and CDR2 YNNKEL (reference sequence). There are 17 residues in the CDR3.

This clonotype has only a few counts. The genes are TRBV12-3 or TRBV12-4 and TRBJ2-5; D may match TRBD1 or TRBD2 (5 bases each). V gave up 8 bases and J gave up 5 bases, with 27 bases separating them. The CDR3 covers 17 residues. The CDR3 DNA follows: TGTGCCAGCCGATTATTCCTTCCGGGGCCCTCGCGGGAGACCCAGTACTTC. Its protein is CASRLFLPGPSRETQYF.

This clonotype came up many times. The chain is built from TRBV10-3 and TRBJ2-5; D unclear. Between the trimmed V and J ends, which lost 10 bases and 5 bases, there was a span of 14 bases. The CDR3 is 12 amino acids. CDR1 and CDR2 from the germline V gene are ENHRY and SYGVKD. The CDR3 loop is CATGKSEETQYF. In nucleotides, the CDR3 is TGTGCCACCGGAAAGTCTGAGGAGACCCAGTACTTC.

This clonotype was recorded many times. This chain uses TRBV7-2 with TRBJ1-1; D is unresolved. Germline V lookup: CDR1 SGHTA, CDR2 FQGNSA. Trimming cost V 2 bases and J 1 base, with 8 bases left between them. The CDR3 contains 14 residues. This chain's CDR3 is CASSLIVGNTEAFF. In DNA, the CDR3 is TGTGCCAGCAGCTTAATAGTGGGGAACACTGAAGCTTTCTTT.

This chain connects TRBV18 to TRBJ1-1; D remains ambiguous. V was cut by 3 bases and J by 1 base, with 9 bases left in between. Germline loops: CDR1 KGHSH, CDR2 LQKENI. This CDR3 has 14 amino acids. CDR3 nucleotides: TGTGCCAGCTCACCCCAGAACGGGAACACTGAAGCTTTCTTT. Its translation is CASSPQNGNTEAFF.

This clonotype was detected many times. The CDR3 reads CASSIRDGSYEQYF. Here the CDR3 DNA reads TGCGCCAGCAGCATCCGGGACGGGTCCTACGAGCAGTACTTC. The chain uses TRBV5-1 and TRBJ2-7, with D perhaps TRBD1 or TRBD2 (5 bases each). CDR3 length: 14 residues. Trimming shortened V by 4 bases and J by 1 base, and 12 bases separated the two germline ends. Germline V gives CDR1 SGHRS, CDR2 YFSETQ.

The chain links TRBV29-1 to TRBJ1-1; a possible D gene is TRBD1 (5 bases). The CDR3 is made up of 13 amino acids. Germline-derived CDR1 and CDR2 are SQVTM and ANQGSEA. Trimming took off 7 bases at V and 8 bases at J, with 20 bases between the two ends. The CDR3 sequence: CSEKPGTRVEAFF. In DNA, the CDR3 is TGCAGCGAGAAACCCGGGACCCGAGTAGAAGCTTTCTTT.

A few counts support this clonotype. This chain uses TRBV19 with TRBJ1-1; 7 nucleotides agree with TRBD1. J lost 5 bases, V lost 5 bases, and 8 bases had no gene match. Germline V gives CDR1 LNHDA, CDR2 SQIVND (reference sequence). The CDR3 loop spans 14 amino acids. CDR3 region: CASSLSQGRTEAFF. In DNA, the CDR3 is TGTGCCAGTAGTCTGTCACAGGGGCGGACTGAAGCTTTCTTT.

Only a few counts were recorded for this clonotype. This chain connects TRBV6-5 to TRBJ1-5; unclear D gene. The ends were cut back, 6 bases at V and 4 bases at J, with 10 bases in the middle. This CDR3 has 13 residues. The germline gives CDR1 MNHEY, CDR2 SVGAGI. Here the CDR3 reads CASRTTENQPQHF. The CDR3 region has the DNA TGTGCCAGCAGAACCACGGAAAATCAGCCCCAGCATTTT.

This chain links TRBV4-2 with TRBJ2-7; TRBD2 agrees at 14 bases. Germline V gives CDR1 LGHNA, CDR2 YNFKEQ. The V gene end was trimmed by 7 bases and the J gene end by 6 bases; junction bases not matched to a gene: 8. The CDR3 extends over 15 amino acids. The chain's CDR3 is CASNTGTSGGGEQYF. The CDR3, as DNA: TGTGCCAGCAACACGGGGACTAGCGGGGGCGGCGAGCAGTACTTC.

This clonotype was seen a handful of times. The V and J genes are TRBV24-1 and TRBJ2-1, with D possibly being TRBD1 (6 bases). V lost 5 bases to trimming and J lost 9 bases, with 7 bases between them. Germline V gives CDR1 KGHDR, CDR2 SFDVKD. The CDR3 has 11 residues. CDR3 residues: CATSGGLEQFF. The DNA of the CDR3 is TGTGCCACCAGTGGGGGGCTTGAGCAGTTCTTC.

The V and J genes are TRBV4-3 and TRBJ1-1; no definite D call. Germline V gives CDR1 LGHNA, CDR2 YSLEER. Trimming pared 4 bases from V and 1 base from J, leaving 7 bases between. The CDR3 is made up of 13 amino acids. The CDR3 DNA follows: TGCGCCAGCAGCCGGAATGAGAACACTGAAGCTTTCTTT. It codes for CASSRNENTEAFF.

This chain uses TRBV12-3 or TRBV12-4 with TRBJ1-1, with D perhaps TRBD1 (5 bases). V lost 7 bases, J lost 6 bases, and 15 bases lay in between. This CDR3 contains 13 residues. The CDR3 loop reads CASKDSTASEAFF. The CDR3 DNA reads TGTGCCAGCAAGGACTCGACAGCCTCTGAAGCTTTCTTT.

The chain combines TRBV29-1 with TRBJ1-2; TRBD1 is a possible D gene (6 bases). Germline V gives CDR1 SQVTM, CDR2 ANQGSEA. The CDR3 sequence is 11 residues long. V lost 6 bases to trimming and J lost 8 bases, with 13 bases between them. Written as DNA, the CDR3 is TGCAGCGTGCAGGGGTCGGGCGGCTACACCTTC. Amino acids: CSVQGSGGYTF.

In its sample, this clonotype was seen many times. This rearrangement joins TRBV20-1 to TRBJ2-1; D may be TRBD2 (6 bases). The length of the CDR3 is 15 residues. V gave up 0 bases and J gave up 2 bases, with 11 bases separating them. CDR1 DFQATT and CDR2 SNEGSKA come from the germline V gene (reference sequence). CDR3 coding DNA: TGCAGTGCTAGAGATAGGCAGCGGGCCTACAATGAGCAGTTCTTC. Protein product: CSARDRQRAYNEQFF.

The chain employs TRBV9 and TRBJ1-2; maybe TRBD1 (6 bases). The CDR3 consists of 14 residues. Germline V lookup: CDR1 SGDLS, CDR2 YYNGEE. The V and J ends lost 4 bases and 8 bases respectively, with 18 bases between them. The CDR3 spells CASSSATGPSGYTF. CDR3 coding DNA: TGTGCCAGCAGCTCTGCTACAGGGCCCTCCGGCTACACCTTC.